This TCR beta chain was sequenced for a study of blood T cells in healthy people across ages. This CDR3 has 16 amino acids. V was pared by 6 bases and J by 6 bases, with 24 bases between. Germline loops: CDR1 DFQATT, CDR2 SNEGSKA (reference sequence). Then a second PCR, running roughly 7 to 11 cycles, was carried out with a sample-barcoded 5' primer and a J-beta primer mix. In TCRdb, the 5' RACE reads were re-called with MiXCR into one record per CDR3 protein. This sample has about 580,000 distinct CDR3 sequences, with 47% found just once. V and J are TRBV20-1 and TRBJ2-4; D may match TRBD1 or TRBD2 (5 bases each). The sequenced sample consisted of blood. The TCR comes from an elderly man in good health. CDR3 protein: CSAPQPGTVGANIQYF. The CDR3 DNA reads TGCAGTGCCCCGCAGCCAGGGACCGTGGGCGCAAACATTCAGTACTTC.